The 24 T cell receptor beta chains reported below all come from one sample, sequenced in a study of T cell responses to AZD1222 COVID-19 vaccine. Profiled with immunoSEQ multiplex PCR; TCRdb holds only in-frame clones, not every one. The sample lists about 130,000 clones; roughly nine tenths were seen once. Source: peripheral blood, taken on day 0 of AZD1222 vaccination. The source is an adult in good health.

The chain couples TRBV19 to TRBJ1-6; 11 bases match TRBD1. The CDR3 is made up of 15 amino acids. V was clipped by 5 bases and J by 8 bases; unmatched bases: 5. Germline CDR1 LNHDA, CDR2 SQIVND (reference sequence). The CDR3 region is CASSHGQGAYSPLHF. CDR3 nucleotides: TGTGCCAGTAGTCACGGACAGGGGGCATATTCACCCCTCCACTTT.

The rearrangement links TRBV19 to TRBJ1-2; no reliable D call. The germline CDR1 and CDR2 sequences are LNHDA and SQIVND (reference sequence). The CDR3 spans 13 residues. Trimming took 5 bases from V and 3 from J, leaving 10 bases between them. The CDR3, as DNA: TGTGCCAGTAGTGAGGAGGTTGACTATGGCTACACCTTC. Amino acids: CASSEEVDYGYTF.

V and J are TRBV13 and TRBJ1-3; the D is unclear. V was shortened by 1 base and J by 4 bases, with 8 bases between the two germline ends. The germline CDR1 and CDR2 sequences are PRHDT and FYEKMQ (reference sequence). This CDR3 region has 14 residues. The CDR3: CASSLAHGGNTIYF. The CDR3 DNA reads as TGTGCCAGCAGCTTAGCTCACGGAGGAAACACCATATATTTT.

The chain is built from TRBV5-1 and TRBJ1-1; a weak D match, TRBD1 (6 bases). The CDR3 loop spans 14 amino acids. Germline CDR1 SGHRS, CDR2 YFSETQ. The V end lost 0 bases, the J end lost 4 bases, and 10 bases lay between the germline ends. This CDR3 is CASSLGGASTEAFF. DNA of the CDR3: TGCGCCAGCAGCTTGGGGGGGGCGAGCACTGAAGCTTTCTTT.

The chain combines TRBV6-5 with TRBJ1-1, with 9 bases aligning to TRBD1. J lost 6 bases, V lost 5 bases, and 10 bases had no gene match. Germline CDR1 MNHEY, CDR2 SVGAGI. This CDR3 contains 15 residues. Here the CDR3 reads CASSQKGTGKPEAFF. DNA for the CDR3: TGTGCCAGCAGTCAAAAAGGGACAGGGAAACCTGAAGCTTTCTTT.

This clone was seen only a few times. This chain links TRBV7-2 with TRBJ2-1; D is possibly TRBD1 (6 bases). Germline-derived CDR1 and CDR2 are SGHTA and FQGNSA. The CDR3 is 15 amino acids. Deletions cut 2 bases from V and 3 bases from J, with 11 bases between. In nucleotides, the CDR3 is TGTGCCAGCAGCTTAAGAGGGGGAGACTACAATGAGCAGTTCTTC. This codes for CASSLRGGDYNEQFF.

V usage is TRBV2 and J usage is TRBJ2-3; D might be TRBD2 (6 bases). This CDR3 has 12 residues. Trimming left V 5 bases short and J 6 bases short, with 9 bases between. CDR1 is SNHLY, CDR2 FYNNEI, per germline. Written as DNA, the CDR3 is TGTGCCAGCAGTCGCCGGGGGGATACGCAGTATTTT. Translated, it gives CASSRRGDTQYF.

There are a few counts of this clone. For the CDR3, the DNA is TGTGCCAGCAGTCCACAACGGGGGAGCTCCTACAATGAGCAGTTCTTC. This codes for CASSPQRGSSYNEQFF. The rearrangement joins TRBV27 to TRBJ2-1, with D perhaps TRBD2 (6 bases). The CDR3 totals 16 residues. Trimming removed 5 bases at V and 0 bases at J, with 14 bases between. The V gene's germline CDR1 is MNHEY and CDR2 SMNVEV (reference sequence).

V and J are TRBV7-2 and TRBJ2-2; D is unresolved. CDR1 and CDR2 from the germline V gene are SGHTA and FQGNSA. This CDR3 is built from 13 residues. Trimming cost V 5 bases and J 5 bases, with 9 bases left between them. CDR3 region: CASSKRSTGELFF. The CDR3 DNA follows: TGTGCCAGCAGCAAACGTTCGACCGGGGAGCTGTTTTTT. Drawing the rest from reference TRBV7-2 and TRBJ2-2, the complete variable domain is GAGVSQSPSNKVTEKGKDVELRCDPISGHTALYWYRQSLGQGLEFLIYFQGNSAPDKSGLPSDRFSAERTGGSVSTLTIQRTQQEDSAVYLCASSKRSTGELFFGEGSRLTVL.

The chain joins TRBV27 to TRBJ1-2; 10 bases match TRBD1. Trimming cost V 5 bases and J 0 bases; bases outside gene matches: 12. This CDR3 region has 18 residues. Germline CDR1 and CDR2: MNHEY and SMNVEV (reference sequence). This CDR3 reads CASSRMGQGPKTNYGYTF. The CDR3 DNA sequence: TGTGCCAGCAGTCGGATGGGACAGGGGCCCAAGACTAACTATGGCTACACCTTC.

This chain joins TRBV7-3 and TRBJ2-2; tentatively, D is TRBD2 (5 bases). This CDR3 contains 15 residues. V was trimmed by 0 bases and J by 3 bases, leaving 8 bases between them. CDR1 SGHTA and CDR2 FQGTGA come from the germline V gene. The CDR3: CASSLTGSYTGELFF. The CDR3 DNA reads as TGTGCCAGCAGCTTAACTGGGAGCTACACCGGGGAGCTGTTTTTT.

This chain connects TRBV7-2 to TRBJ1-5, with D perhaps matching TRBD1 (5 bases). V was pared by 0 bases and J by 2 bases, with 5 bases between. The germline V gene encodes CDR1 SGHTA and CDR2 FQGNSA. CDR3 length: 14 amino acids. Here the CDR3 DNA reads TGTGCCAGCAGCTTAGCCAGGGGCAATCAGCCCCAGCATTTT. This sequence encodes CASSLARGNQPQHF. The whole variable domain, filled in from reference TRBV7-2 and TRBJ1-5, reads GAGVSQSPSNKVTEKGKDVELRCDPISGHTALYWYRQSLGQGLEFLIYFQGNSAPDKSGLPSDRFSAERTGGSVSTLTIQRTQQEDSAVYLCASSLARGNQPQHFGDGTRLSIL.

The rearrangement joins TRBV6-2 or TRBV6-3 to TRBJ1-5; TRBD1 matches 7 bases. The CDR3 is made up of 15 amino acids. The V gene's germline CDR1 is MNHEY and CDR2 SVGEGT. The V and J ends lost 4 bases and 6 bases, in that order; junction bases with no gene match: 9. CDR3 amino acids: CASSSQLTGRQPQHF. CDR3 coding DNA: TGTGCCAGCAGTTCCCAATTGACAGGGCGTCAGCCCCAGCATTTT.

In this sample, this clone turned up once. This chain uses TRBV9 with TRBJ1-1; D remains unclear. This CDR3 spans 13 amino acids. The germline V and J ends were trimmed by 5 bases and 1 base, with 9 bases remaining between them. The V gene's germline CDR1 is SGDLS and CDR2 YYNGEE. CDR3 bases: TGTGCCAGCAGTCTTGACACGAACACTGAAGCTTTCTTT. Amino acids: CASSLDTNTEAFF. Using reference TRBV9 and TRBJ1-1 for the parts outside the CDR3, the full variable domain is DSGVTQTPKHLITATGQRVTLRCSPRSGDLSVYWYQQSLDQGLQFLIQYYNGEERAKGNILERFSAQQFPDLHSELNLSSLELGDSALYFCASSLDTNTEAFFGQGTRLTVV.

The V gene is TRBV11-2, the J gene TRBJ2-1; no firm D call. Looked up from germline, CDR1 is SGHAT and CDR2 is FQNNGV. This CDR3 region has 15 residues. V dropped 0 bases and J dropped 8 bases, with 14 bases sitting between them. The CDR3 nucleotides read TGTGCCAGCAGCTTAGATCAACAGCCGGGCGATGAGCAGTTCTTC. Translating it yields CASSLDQQPGDEQFF.

This clone was detected only a few times. The chain carries TRBV12-3 or TRBV12-4 and TRBJ2-7; tentative D call: TRBD2 (6 bases). Deletions cut 6 bases from V and 9 bases from J, with 15 bases between. The CDR3 has 12 amino acids. CDR3 sequence reads: CASSLTEGRQYF. CDR3 nucleotides: TGTGCCAGCAGCCTGACGGAGGGAAGGCAGTACTTC.

CDR3 in DNA: TGCAGCGTAATTCGGGACAGAGGTAATGAGCAGTTCTTC. It specifies CSVIRDRGNEQFF. The V call is TRBV29-1, the J call TRBJ2-1; 7 nucleotides agree with TRBD1. V was clipped by 6 bases and J by 7 bases; unmatched bases: 9. Germline values: CDR1 SQVTM, CDR2 ANQGSEA. The CDR3 has 13 amino acids.

The chain combines TRBV7-8 with TRBJ2-5; 8 bases match TRBD1. Germline trimming cut 4 bases from V and 5 bases from J; bases unmatched to any gene: 12. Germline V gene lookup returns CDR1 SGHVS and CDR2 FQNEAQ. The CDR3 sequence is 16 residues long. The CDR3 loop reads CASSYWTGLGTETQYF. The CDR3 DNA reads TGTGCCAGCAGCTACTGGACAGGGTTGGGTACGGAGACCCAGTACTTC.

This chain links TRBV28 with TRBJ2-3; 7 nucleotides agree with TRBD2. CDR1 and CDR2 from the germline V gene are MDHEN and SYDVKM. Trimming removed 5 bases from V and 1 base from J; junction bases left unmatched: 3. The CDR3 is 14 amino acids. The CDR3 region is CASSPLAGTDTQYF. The CDR3 nucleotides are TGTGCCAGCAGTCCTCTAGCGGGCACAGATACGCAGTATTTT.

The table lists this clone with a few counts. The genes are TRBV19 and TRBJ1-2, with unresolved D. The CDR3 consists of 12 residues. Germline loops: CDR1 LNHDA, CDR2 SQIVND (reference sequence). V shed 5 bases and J shed 4 bases, with 8 bases lying between them. In nucleotides, the CDR3 is TGTGCCAGTAGTCTCCGACCCTATGGCTACACCTTC. This codes for CASSLRPYGYTF.

The chain carries TRBV19 and TRBJ1-2; the match to TRBD1 covers 7 bases. The germline V gene has CDR1 LNHDA and CDR2 SQIVND (reference sequence). J gave up 2 bases and V 7 bases, and 10 bases lay outside the gene matches. The CDR3 loop spans 15 amino acids. CDR3 DNA sequence: TGTGCCAGTACACCCCCCTTGACAGGGAACTATGGCTACACCTTC. Its translation: CASTPPLTGNYGYTF.

A word on this clone: An end of the junction does not agree with germline; a read error may underlie this. The chain employs TRBV28 and TRBJ2-5; D perhaps matches TRBD1 (6 bases). The CDR3 totals 11 residues. Germline V gives CDR1 MDHEN, CDR2 SYDVKM. The CDR3 DNA reads as TGTGCCAGCAGCCGAGGATGGACAGTAAACTTC. The encoded protein is CASSRGWTVNF.

This clone was detected once. The chain joins TRBV6-5 to TRBJ2-1; 7 bases fit TRBD1. CDR1 and CDR2 from the germline V gene are MNHEY and SVGAGI. V trimming: 6 bases; J trimming: 12 bases; junction bases outside the gene matches: 8. The CDR3 consists of 12 residues. The CDR3 coding sequence is TGTGCCAGCAGAACTGGACAGGCGTCGCAGTTCTTC. It is translated as CASRTGQASQFF.

The chain has TRBV5-6 and TRBJ1-2; TRBD1 aligns across 8 bases. The CDR3 has 14 amino acids. Trimming removed 4 bases from V and 3 bases from J; junction bases left unmatched: 5. Germline CDR1 and CDR2: SGHDT and YYEEEE. Written as DNA, the CDR3 is TGTGCCAGCAGCCCGGGACAGGCTTACTATGGCTACACCTTC. It specifies CASSPGQAYYGYTF. Based on the CDR3 plus reference TRBV5-6 and TRBJ1-2, the full variable domain is DAGVTQSPTHLIKTRGQQVTLRCSPKSGHDTVSWYQQALGQGPQFIFQYYEEEERQRGNFPDRFSGHQFPNYSSELNVNALLLGDSALYLCASSPGQAYYGYTFGSGTRLTVV.